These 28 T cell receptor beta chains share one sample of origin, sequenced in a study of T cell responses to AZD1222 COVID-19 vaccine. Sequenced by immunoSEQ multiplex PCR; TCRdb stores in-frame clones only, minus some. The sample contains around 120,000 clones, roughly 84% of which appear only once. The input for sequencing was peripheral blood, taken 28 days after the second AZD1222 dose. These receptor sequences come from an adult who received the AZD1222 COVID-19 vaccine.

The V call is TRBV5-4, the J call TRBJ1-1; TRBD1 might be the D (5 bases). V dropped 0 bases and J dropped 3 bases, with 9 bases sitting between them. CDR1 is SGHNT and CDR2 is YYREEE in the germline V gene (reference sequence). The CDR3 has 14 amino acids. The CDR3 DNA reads TGTGCCAGCAGCTTGGAGTGGGGGGACACTGAAGCTTTCTTT. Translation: CASSLEWGDTEAFF. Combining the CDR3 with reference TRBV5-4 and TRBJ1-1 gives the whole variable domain ETGVTQSPTHLIKTRGQQVTLRCSSQSGHNTVSWYQQALGQGPQFIFQYYREEENGRGNFPPRFSGLQFPNYSSELNVNALELDDSALYLCASSLEWGDTEAFFGQGTRLTVV.

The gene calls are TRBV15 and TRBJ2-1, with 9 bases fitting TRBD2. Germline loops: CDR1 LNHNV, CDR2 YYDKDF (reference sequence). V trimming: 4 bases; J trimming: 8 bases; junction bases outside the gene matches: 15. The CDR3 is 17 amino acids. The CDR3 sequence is CATSTDMAGGLLDEQFF. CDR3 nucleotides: TGTGCCACCAGCACAGACATGGCGGGGGGGCTCTTGGATGAGCAGTTCTTC.

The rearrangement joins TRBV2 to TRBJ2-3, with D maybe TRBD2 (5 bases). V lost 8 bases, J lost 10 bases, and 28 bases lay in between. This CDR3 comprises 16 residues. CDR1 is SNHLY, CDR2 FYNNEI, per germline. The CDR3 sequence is CASPSEATTDPGAQYF. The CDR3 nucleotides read TGTGCCAGCCCTAGTGAGGCCACCACGGACCCCGGGGCGCAGTATTTT.

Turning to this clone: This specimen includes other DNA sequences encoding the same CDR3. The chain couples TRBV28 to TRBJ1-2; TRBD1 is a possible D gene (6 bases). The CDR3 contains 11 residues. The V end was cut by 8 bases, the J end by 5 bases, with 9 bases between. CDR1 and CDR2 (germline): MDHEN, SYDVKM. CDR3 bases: TGTGCCAGCGGACAGCTTTATGGCTACACCTTC. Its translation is CASGQLYGYTF.

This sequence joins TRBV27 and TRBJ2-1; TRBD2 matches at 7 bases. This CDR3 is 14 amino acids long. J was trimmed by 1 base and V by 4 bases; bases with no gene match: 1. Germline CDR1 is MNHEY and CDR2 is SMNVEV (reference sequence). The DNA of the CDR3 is TGTGCCAGCAGTTCTAGCGGATCCTACAATGAGCAGTTCTTC. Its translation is CASSSSGSYNEQFF.

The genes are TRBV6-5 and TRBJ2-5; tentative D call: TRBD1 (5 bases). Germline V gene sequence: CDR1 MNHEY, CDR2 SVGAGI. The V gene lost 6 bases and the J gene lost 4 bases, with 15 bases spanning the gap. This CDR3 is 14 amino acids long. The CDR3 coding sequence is TGTGCCAGCAGCAGGGTCAGGTCCCCAGAGACCCAGTACTTC. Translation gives CASSRVRSPETQYF.

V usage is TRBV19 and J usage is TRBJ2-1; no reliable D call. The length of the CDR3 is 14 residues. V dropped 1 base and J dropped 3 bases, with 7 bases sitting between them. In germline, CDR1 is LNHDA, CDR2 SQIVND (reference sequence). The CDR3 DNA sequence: TGTGCCAGTAGTATAGGATTACTCTACAATGAGCAGTTCTTC. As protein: CASSIGLLYNEQFF.

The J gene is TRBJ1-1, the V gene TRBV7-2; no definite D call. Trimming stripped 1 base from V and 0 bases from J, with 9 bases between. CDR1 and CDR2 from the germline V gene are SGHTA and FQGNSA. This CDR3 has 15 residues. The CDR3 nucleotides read TGTGCCAGCAGCTTAGAAAGCCAAATGAACACTGAAGCTTTCTTT. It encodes CASSLESQMNTEAFF.

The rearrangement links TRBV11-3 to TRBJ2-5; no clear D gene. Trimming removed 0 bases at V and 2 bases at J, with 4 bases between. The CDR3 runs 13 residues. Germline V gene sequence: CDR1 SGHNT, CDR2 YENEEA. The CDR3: CASSLESQETQYF. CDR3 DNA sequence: TGTGCCAGCAGCTTAGAGAGTCAAGAGACCCAGTACTTC. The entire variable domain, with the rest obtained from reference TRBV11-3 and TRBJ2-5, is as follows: EAGVVQSPRYKIIEKKQPVAFWCNPISGHNTLYWYLQNLGQGPELLIRYENEEAVDDSQLPKDRFSAERLKGVDSTLKIQPAELGDSAVYLCASSLESQETQYFGPGTRLLVL.

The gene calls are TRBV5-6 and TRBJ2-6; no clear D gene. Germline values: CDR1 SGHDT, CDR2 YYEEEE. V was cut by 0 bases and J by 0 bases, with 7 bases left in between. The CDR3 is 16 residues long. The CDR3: CASSLVQISGANVLTF. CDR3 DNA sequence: TGTGCCAGCAGCTTGGTACAAATCTCTGGGGCCAACGTCCTGACTTTC. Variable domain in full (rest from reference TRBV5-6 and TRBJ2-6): DAGVTQSPTHLIKTRGQQVTLRCSPKSGHDTVSWYQQALGQGPQFIFQYYEEEERQRGNFPDRFSGHQFPNYSSELNVNALLLGDSALYLCASSLVQISGANVLTFGAGSRLTVL.

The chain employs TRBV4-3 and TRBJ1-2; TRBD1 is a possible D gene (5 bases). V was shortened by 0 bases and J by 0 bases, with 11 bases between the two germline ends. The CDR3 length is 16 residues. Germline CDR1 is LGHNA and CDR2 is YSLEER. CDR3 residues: CASSQEMGLANYGYTF. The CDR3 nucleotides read TGCGCCAGCAGCCAAGAAATGGGACTAGCTAACTATGGCTACACCTTC.

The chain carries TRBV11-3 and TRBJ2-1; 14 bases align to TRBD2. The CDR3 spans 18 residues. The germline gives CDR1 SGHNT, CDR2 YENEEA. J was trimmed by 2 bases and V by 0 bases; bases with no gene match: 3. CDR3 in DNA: TGTGCCAGCAGCTTAGAGGGACTAGCGGGGGCCACCTACAATGAGCAGTTCTTC. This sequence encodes CASSLEGLAGATYNEQFF.

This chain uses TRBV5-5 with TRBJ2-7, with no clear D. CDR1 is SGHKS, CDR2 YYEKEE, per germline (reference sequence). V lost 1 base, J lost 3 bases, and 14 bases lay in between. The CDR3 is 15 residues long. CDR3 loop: CASSLKETPFYEQYF. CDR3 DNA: TGTGCCAGCAGCTTGAAAGAAACTCCTTTCTACGAGCAGTACTTC.

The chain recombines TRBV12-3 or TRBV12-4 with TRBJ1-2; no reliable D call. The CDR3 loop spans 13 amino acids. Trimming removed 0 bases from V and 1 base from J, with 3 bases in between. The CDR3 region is CASSLALNYGYTF. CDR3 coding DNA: TGTGCCAGCAGTTTAGCACTTAACTATGGCTACACCTTC.

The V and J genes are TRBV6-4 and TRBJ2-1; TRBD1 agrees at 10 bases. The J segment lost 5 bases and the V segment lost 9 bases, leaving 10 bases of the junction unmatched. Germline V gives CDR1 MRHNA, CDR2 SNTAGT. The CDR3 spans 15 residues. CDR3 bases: TGTGCCAGTTGTGCCCGGGACAGGGGAGACAATGAGCAGTTCTTC. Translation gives CASCARDRGDNEQFF.

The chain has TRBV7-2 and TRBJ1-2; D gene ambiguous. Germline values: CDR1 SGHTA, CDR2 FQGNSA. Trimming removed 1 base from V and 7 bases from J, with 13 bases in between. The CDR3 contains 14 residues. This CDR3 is CASSLEGPRGGYTF. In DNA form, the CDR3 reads TGTGCCAGCAGCTTAGAGGGCCCTCGGGGTGGCTACACCTTC.

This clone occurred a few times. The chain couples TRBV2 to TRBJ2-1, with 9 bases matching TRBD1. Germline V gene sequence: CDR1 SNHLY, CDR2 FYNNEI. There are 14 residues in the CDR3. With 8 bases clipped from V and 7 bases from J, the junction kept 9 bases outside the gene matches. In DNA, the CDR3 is TGTGCCAGCGACCCCAACGACAGGGGGAATGAGCAGTTCTTC. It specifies CASDPNDRGNEQFF.

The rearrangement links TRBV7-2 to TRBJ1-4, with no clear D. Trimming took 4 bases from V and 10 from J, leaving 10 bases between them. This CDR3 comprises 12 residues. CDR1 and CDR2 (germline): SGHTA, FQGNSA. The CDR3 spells CASSSRLGKLFF. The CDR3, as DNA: TGTGCCAGCAGCTCAAGGTTGGGAAAACTGTTTTTT.

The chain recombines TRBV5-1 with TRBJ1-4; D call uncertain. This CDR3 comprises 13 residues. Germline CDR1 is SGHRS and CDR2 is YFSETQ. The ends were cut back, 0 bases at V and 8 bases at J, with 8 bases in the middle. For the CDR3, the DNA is TGCGCCAGCAGCTTGGGGATCGGGGAAAAACTGTTTTTT. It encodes CASSLGIGEKLFF.

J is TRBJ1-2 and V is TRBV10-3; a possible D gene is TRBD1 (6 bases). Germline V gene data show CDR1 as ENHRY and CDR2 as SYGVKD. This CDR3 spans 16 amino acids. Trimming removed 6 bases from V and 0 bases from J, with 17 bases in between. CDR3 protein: CAISRGLQGTNYGYTF. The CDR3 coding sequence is TGTGCCATCAGCAGGGGATTACAGGGAACTAACTATGGCTACACCTTC.

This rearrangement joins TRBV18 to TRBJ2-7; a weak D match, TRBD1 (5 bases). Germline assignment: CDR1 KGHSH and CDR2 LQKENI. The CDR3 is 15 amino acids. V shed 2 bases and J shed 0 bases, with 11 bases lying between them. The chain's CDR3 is CASSPTRQPSYEQYF. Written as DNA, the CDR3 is TGTGCCAGCTCACCAACGAGACAGCCCTCCTACGAGCAGTACTTC.

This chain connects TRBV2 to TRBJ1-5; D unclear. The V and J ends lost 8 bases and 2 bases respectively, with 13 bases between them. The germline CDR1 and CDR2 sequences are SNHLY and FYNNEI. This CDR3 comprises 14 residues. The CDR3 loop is CASGSGKGNQPQHF. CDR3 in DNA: TGTGCCAGCGGGAGCGGGAAGGGCAATCAGCCCCAGCATTTT.

The CDR3 spells CASSLGGARNYGYTF. CDR3 DNA: TGTGCCAGCAGCTTAGGGGGGGCGCGGAACTATGGCTACACCTTC. The chain joins TRBV7-8 to TRBJ1-2; D may be TRBD1 (6 bases). V was shortened by 1 base and J by 2 bases, with 11 bases between the two germline ends. From germline, CDR1 is SGHVS and CDR2 FQNEAQ. The CDR3 is made up of 15 amino acids.

The CDR3 DNA is TGTGCCAGCAGCGGCGGGGGGCTCGTCCGTACGCAGTATTTT. Translated: CASSGGGLVRTQYF. The chain has TRBV5-6 and TRBJ2-3; 8 bases match TRBD2. This CDR3 has 14 amino acids. Germline values: CDR1 SGHDT, CDR2 YYEEEE. J lost 8 bases, V lost 4 bases, and 9 bases had no gene match.

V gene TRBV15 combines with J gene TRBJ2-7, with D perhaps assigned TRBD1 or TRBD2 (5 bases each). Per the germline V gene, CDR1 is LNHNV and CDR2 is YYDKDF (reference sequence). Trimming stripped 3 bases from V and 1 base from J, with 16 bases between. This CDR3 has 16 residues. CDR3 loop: CATSREAGAGSYEQYF. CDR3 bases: TGTGCCACCAGCAGGGAGGCTGGGGCTGGGTCCTACGAGCAGTACTTC.

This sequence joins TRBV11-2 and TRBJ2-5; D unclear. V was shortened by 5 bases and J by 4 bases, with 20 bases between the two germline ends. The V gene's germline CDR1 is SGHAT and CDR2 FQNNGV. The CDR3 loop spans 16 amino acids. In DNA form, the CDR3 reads TGTGCCAGCAGCGCAGCATGGGGAACCCCTGTAGAGACCCAGTACTTC. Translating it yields CASSAAWGTPVETQYF.

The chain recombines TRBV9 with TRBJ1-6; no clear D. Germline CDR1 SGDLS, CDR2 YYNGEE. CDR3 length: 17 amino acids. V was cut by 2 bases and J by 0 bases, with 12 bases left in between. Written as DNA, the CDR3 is TGTGCCAGCAGCGTTAGTGGCCAAAGCTCCTATAATTCACCCCTCCACTTT. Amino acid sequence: CASSVSGQSSYNSPLHF.

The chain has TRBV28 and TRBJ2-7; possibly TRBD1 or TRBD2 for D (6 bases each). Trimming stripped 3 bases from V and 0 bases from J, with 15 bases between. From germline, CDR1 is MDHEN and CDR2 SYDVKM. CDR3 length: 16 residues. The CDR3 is CASSLDLRGLSYEQYF. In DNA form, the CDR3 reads TGTGCCAGCAGTTTGGACCTACGGGGGCTCTCCTACGAGCAGTACTTC. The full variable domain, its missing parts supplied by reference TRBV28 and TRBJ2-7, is DVKVTQSSRYLVKRTGEKVFLECVQDMDHENMFWYRQDPGLGLRLIYFSYDVKMKEKGDIPEGYSVSREKKERFSLILESASTNQTSMYLCASSLDLRGLSYEQYFGPGTRLTVT.